This T cell receptor (beta chain) was recovered during a study of CD8 T cells in ankylosing spondylitis. Study-wide findings and caveats: Earlier literature documents some of the motif variants in reactive arthritis synovial fluid and blood. Within ankylosing spondylitis blood, a TCR beta motif made up of seven to nine highly homologous variants appeared to be characteristic.

Libraries for TCR beta were made by quantitative 5'-RACE with molecular barcodes. TCRdb analysed the 5' RACE reads with MiXCR anew, one entry per CDR3 protein. Of around 450,000 distinct CDR3 sequences listed, approximately 26% were seen once; the top ten hold about 1%. Comment on this clonotype: Its antigen remains unknown.

The receptor was derived from a male donor with ankylosing spondylitis. Material for sequencing was blood, either unsorted or a sorted T cell fraction (not recorded which).

The CDR3 DNA is TGTGCCACCAGTGGTACGGGCGCCGGGGACACTGAAGCTTTCTTT. It specifies CATSGTGAGDTEAFF. This chain connects TRBV24-1 to TRBJ1-1; D ambiguous. The CDR3 is made up of 15 amino acids. Germline V gives CDR1 KGHDR, CDR2 SFDVKD. Between the trimmed V and J ends, which lost 5 bases and 3 bases, there was a span of 15 bases.